Detailed here is one T cell receptor (beta chain). These data belong to a study of CD8+ T cells in alopecia areata. Overall study context: It was 6 to 18 months of tofacitinib, and then there were 6 months off drug.

Extracted from the samples, RNA was reverse transcribed into cDNA to serve as the sequencing template. The assay was immunoSEQ multiplex PCR, and TCRdb's table has in-frame clones only and misses some. The sample lists 180,000 or so clones, roughly 60% occurring once. This TCR was recovered from a human donor with alopecia areata. The material was CD4+ T cells sorted from blood, obtained at week 0.

Here the CDR3 reads CSVGQGHNSPLHF. The DNA of the CDR3 is TGCAGCGTTGGACAGGGCCATAATTCACCCCTCCACTTT. This sequence joins TRBV29-1 and TRBJ1-6, with 7 bases matching TRBD1. Germline lookup yields CDR1 SQVTM and CDR2 ANQGSEA. This CDR3 is built from 13 residues. J lost 5 bases, V lost 4 bases, and 2 bases had no gene match.